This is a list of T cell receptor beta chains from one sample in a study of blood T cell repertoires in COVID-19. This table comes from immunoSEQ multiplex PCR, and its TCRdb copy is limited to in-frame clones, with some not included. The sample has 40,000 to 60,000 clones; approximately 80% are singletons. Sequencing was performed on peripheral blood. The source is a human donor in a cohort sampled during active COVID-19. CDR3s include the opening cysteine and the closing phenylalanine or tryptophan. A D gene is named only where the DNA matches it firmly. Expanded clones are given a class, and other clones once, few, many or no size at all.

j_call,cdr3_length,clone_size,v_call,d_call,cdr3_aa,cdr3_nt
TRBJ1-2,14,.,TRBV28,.,CASKRRESNYGYTF,TGTGCCAGCAAGCGCCGGGAGTCTAACTATGGCTACACCTTC
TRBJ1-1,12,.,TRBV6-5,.,CASRLPGRAAFF,TGTGCCAGCAGGCTGCCAGGCAGGGCGGCTTTCTTT
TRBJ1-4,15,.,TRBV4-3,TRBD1,CASSARQGLDEKLFF,TGCGCCAGCAGCGCCCGACAGGGCTTGGATGAAAAACTGTTTTTT
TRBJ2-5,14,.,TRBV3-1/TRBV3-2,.,CASSQERQAQTQYF,TGTGCCAGCAGCCAGGAGCGGCAAGCACAGACCCAGTACTTC
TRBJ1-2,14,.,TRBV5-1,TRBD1,CASSGQGVLGGYTF,TGCGCCAGCAGCGGACAGGGGGTACTGGGTGGCTACACCTTC
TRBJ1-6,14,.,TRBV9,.,CASSVEQGYSPLHF,TGTGCCAGCAGCGTAGAACAGGGTTATTCACCCCTCCACTTT
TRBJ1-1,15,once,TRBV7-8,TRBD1,CASSFQDRSNTEAFF,TGTGCCAGCAGCTTCCAGGACAGGAGCAACACTGAAGCTTTCTTT
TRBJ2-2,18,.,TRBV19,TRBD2,CASTTGLAGGGDTGELFF,TGTGCCAGTACCACGGGACTAGCGGGAGGGGGAGACACCGGGGAGCTGTTTTTT
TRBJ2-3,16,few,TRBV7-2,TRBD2,CASRASLAEVTDTQYF,TGTGCCAGCAGGGCCTCGCTAGCGGAAGTCACAGATACGCAGTATTTT
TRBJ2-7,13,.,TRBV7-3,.,CASSASGSYEQYF,TGTGCCAGCAGCGCGAGCGGCTCCTACGAGCAGTACTTC
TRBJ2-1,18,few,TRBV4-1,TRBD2,CASSQDGWAGGVSNEQFF,TGCGCCAGCAGCCAAGACGGGTGGGCGGGAGGAGTGAGCAATGAGCAGTTCTTC
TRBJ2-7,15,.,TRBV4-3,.,CASSQAKDTAYEQYF,TGCGCCAGCAGCCAGGCTAAGGACACAGCCTACGAGCAGTACTTC
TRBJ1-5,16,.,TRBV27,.,CASRADRGIGNQPQHF,TGTGCCAGCAGGGCGGACCGGGGGATCGGCAATCAGCCCCAGCATTTT
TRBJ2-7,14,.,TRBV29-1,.,CSVYGSDRSYEQYF,TGCAGCGTCTACGGGTCCGACAGGTCCTACGAGCAGTACTTC
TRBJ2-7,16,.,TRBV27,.,CASSSLGLQSSYEQYF,TGTGCCAGCAGTTCTTTGGGGCTCCAGAGCTCCTACGAGCAGTACTTC
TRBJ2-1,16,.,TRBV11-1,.,CASSLSRRTSYNEQFF,TGTGCCAGCAGCCTTTCTCGGAGGACCTCCTACAATGAGCAGTTCTTC
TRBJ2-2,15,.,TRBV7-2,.,CASSLMQGFTGELFF,TGTGCCAGCAGCTTAATGCAGGGCTTCACCGGGGAGCTGTTTTTT
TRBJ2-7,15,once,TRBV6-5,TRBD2,CASSRTSGKNYEQYF,TGTGCCAGCAGTCGAACTAGCGGGAAGAACTACGAGCAGTACTTC
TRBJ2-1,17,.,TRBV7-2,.,CASSLVSSSGGINEQFF,TGTGCCAGCAGCTTAGTGTCGTCAAGCGGCGGAATCAATGAGCAGTTCTTC
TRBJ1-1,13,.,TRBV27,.,CASSPTAGTEAFF,TGTGCCAGCAGTCCAACCGCGGGAACTGAAGCTTTCTTT
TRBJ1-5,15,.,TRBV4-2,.,CASSQDQDLVQPQHF,TGTGCCAGCAGCCAAGATCAGGATTTGGTTCAGCCCCAGCATTTT
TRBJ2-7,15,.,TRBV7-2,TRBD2,CASGSHASGISEQYF,TGTGCCAGCGGGTCCCATGCTAGCGGGATTAGTGAGCAGTACTTC
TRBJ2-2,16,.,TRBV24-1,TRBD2,CATRDSGTSGSGELFF,TGTGCCACCAGGGATTCCGGGACTAGCGGATCCGGGGAGCTGTTTTTT
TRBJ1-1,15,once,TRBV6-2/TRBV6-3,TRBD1,CASSTGTAMNTEAFF,TGTGCCAGCAGTACTGGGACAGCCATGAACACTGAAGCTTTCTTT
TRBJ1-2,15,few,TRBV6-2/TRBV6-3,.,CASSYRPTAGRGYTF,TGTGCCAGCAGTTATCGGCCTACAGCCGGAAGGGGCTACACCTTC
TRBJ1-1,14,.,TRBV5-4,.,CASMRDGMNTEAFF,TGTGCCAGCATGCGGGACGGGATGAACACTGAAGCTTTCTTT
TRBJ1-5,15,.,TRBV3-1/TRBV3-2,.,CASSQDTRGNQPQHF,TGTGCCAGCAGCCAAGATACTAGGGGCAATCAGCCCCAGCATTTT
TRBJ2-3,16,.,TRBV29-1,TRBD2,CSVVGTSGRSTDTQYF,TGCAGCGTTGTTGGGACTAGCGGGAGGAGCACAGATACGCAGTATTTT
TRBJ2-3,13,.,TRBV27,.,CASSFGGTDTQYF,TGTGCCAGCAGTTTCGGGGGAACAGATACGCAGTATTTT